Following are 25 T cell receptor beta chains from one sample sequenced in a study of PD-L1 blockade in urothelial cancer. Data came from immunoSEQ multiplex PCR; TCRdb stores just in-frame clones and leaves some out. This table has around 100,000 clones, roughly 84% appearing once. The time point: pretreatment peripheral blood. Material: PBMCs, obtained around atezolizumab (anti-PD-L1) treatment. Every receptor here comes from a man in his 60s with urothelial cancer.

The rearrangement uses TRBV2 and TRBJ2-2, with D unclear. Looked up from germline, CDR1 is SNHLY and CDR2 is FYNNEI. V was trimmed by 6 bases and J by 7 bases, leaving 21 bases between them. The CDR3 covers 16 residues. DNA of the CDR3: TGTGCCAGCAGCGAGGCTTGGGTTCAATTGGTCGGGGAGCTGTTTTTT. Protein: CASSEAWVQLVGELFF.

The chain links TRBV4-3 to TRBJ1-2; 11 bases align to TRBD1. The length of the CDR3 is 14 residues. V trimming: 4 bases; J trimming: 8 bases; junction bases outside the gene matches: 6. In germline, CDR1 is LGHNA, CDR2 YSLEER. CDR3 bases: TGCGCCAGCAGCCGGGGACAGGGGGTCGAGGGCTACACCTTC. Amino acids: CASSRGQGVEGYTF.

This chain joins TRBV6-5 and TRBJ2-3, with unresolved D. The CDR3 covers 14 residues. V was trimmed by 3 bases and J by 2 bases, leaving 9 bases between them. Germline CDR1 and CDR2: MNHEY and SVGAGI. The CDR3 bases are TGTGCCAGCAGTTATAGACACGCCACAGATACGCAGTATTTT. It specifies CASSYRHATDTQYF.

The genes are TRBV9 and TRBJ2-2; D is uncertain. Germline assignment: CDR1 SGDLS and CDR2 YYNGEE. V lost 3 bases, J lost 7 bases, and 13 bases lay in between. CDR3 length: 14 residues. This CDR3 is CASSAPLANGELFF. In DNA form, the CDR3 reads TGTGCCAGCAGCGCCCCGTTAGCCAACGGGGAGCTGTTTTTT.

This clone was detected once. This chain's CDR3 is CASSRGNRGTYNEQFF. The DNA for the CDR3 is TGTGCCAGCAGCCGGGGAAACAGGGGGACCTACAATGAGCAGTTCTTC. This sequence joins TRBV11-3 and TRBJ2-1; 8 bases fit TRBD1. Unmatched junction bases numbered 8, after V lost 5 bases and J lost 2 bases. The CDR3 loop spans 16 amino acids. The V gene's germline CDR1 is SGHNT and CDR2 YENEEA.

This clone was seen a single time. V and J are TRBV6-5 and TRBJ1-6; D uncertain. The CDR3 runs 15 residues. Trimming cost V 6 bases and J 7 bases, with 16 bases left between them. Germline loops: CDR1 MNHEY, CDR2 SVGAGI. The CDR3 bases are TGTGCCAGCAGCTCCGAGGAAGGGAGAAATTCACCCCTCCACTTT. Its protein is CASSSEEGRNSPLHF.

V is TRBV2 and J is TRBJ2-1; 10 bases agree with TRBD1. CDR3 length: 15 residues. Germline CDR1 and CDR2: SNHLY and FYNNEI. J lost 5 bases, V lost 6 bases, and 7 bases had no gene match. The CDR3 DNA reads TGTGCCAGCAGCCGACAGGGGGCGCGGGACAATGAGCAGTTCTTC. It yields the protein CASSRQGARDNEQFF. The complete variable domain, with remaining parts taken from reference TRBV2 and TRBJ2-1, reads EPEVTQTPSHQVTQMGQEVILRCVPISNHLYFYWYRQILGQKVEFLVSFYNNEISEKSEIFDDQFSVERPDGSNFTLKIRSTKLEDSAMYFCASSRQGARDNEQFFGPGTRLTVL.

The rearrangement joins TRBV6-1 to TRBJ1-3; D is ambiguous. Germline-derived CDR1 and CDR2 are MNHNS and SASEGT. V dropped 6 bases and J dropped 1 base, with 7 bases sitting between them. This CDR3 region has 13 residues. In nucleotides, the CDR3 is TGTGCCAGCAGATCGTATTCTGGAAACACCATATATTTT. Protein product: CASRSYSGNTIYF.

V and J are TRBV5-1 and TRBJ1-5, with 9 bases identical to TRBD1. Per germline, CDR1 SGHRS and CDR2 YFSETQ. The CDR3 contains 14 residues. J was trimmed by 7 bases and V by 4 bases; bases with no gene match: 6. CDR3 DNA: TGCGCCAGCAGCCCGGGACAGGGCCGGCAGCCCCAGCATTTT. Amino acid sequence: CASSPGQGRQPQHF.

The genes are TRBV7-3 and TRBJ2-5; the match to TRBD1 covers 7 bases. CDR3 length: 13 residues. Trimming took 6 bases from V and 2 from J; bases not matched to a gene: 3. Germline V gene data show CDR1 as SGHTA and CDR2 as FQGTGA. In nucleotides, the CDR3 is TGTGCCAGCAGTAGGGACAGACAAGAGACCCAGTACTTC. This encodes CASSRDRQETQYF.

The chain joins TRBV14 to TRBJ2-5; possibly TRBD1 for D (5 bases). The CDR3 spans 15 residues. Trimming removed 0 bases at V and 5 bases at J, with 13 bases between. Germline values: CDR1 SGHDN, CDR2 FVKESK. This CDR3 reads CASSQDLGVRETQYF. The DNA of the CDR3 is TGTGCCAGCAGCCAAGATTTAGGGGTCCGGGAGACCCAGTACTTC.

J is TRBJ2-3 and V is TRBV18; TRBD2 aligns across 14 bases. The CDR3 covers 16 residues. V trimming: 3 bases; J trimming: 4 bases; junction bases outside the gene matches: 3. The V gene's germline CDR1 is KGHSH and CDR2 LQKENI. The CDR3 nucleotides are TGTGCCAGCTCACCGGGACTAGCGGGAGACCCAGATACGCAGTATTTT. Translated: CASSPGLAGDPDTQYF.

The genes are TRBV5-4 and TRBJ2-7, with 7 bases identical to TRBD2. The V and J ends lost 7 bases and 2 bases, in that order; junction bases with no gene match: 12. Germline V gives CDR1 SGHNT, CDR2 YYREEE (reference sequence). The CDR3 contains 15 residues. CDR3 protein: CASALGREITYEQYF. The CDR3, as DNA: TGTGCCAGCGCCCTAGGGCGGGAGATCACCTACGAGCAGTACTTC.

CDR3 bases: TGTGCCAGCGGGCAGATAGCTGCGGGGGAGACCCAGTACTTC. Encoded protein: CASGQIAAGETQYF. V is TRBV28 and J is TRBJ2-5; perhaps TRBD2 as D (6 bases). V dropped 8 bases and J dropped 5 bases, with 18 bases sitting between them. The germline V gene has CDR1 MDHEN and CDR2 SYDVKM. The CDR3 is 14 amino acids.

V and J are TRBV5-1 and TRBJ2-7; 10 bases fit TRBD2. CDR1 SGHRS and CDR2 YFSETQ come from the germline V gene. The CDR3 has 16 residues. The trim removed 4 bases at V and 6 bases at J, leaving 13 bases unmatched. The CDR3 DNA reads as TGCGCCAGCAGCCCCGATCCAAGCGGGAGGGCCTCCGAGCAGTACTTC. Its protein product is CASSPDPSGRASEQYF. The full variable domain, completed using reference TRBV5-1 and TRBJ2-7, is KAGVTQTPRYLIKTRGQQVTLSCSPISGHRSVSWYQQTPGQGLQFLFEYFSETQRNKGNFPGRFSGRQFSNSRSEMNVSTLELGDSALYLCASSPDPSGRASEQYFGPGTRLTVT.

This chain joins TRBV9 and TRBJ2-1, with a tentative D call TRBD1 (6 bases). Trimming shortened V by 7 bases and J by 5 bases, and 13 bases separated the two germline ends. CDR1 is SGDLS, CDR2 YYNGEE, per germline. The CDR3 runs to 13 residues. CDR3 DNA sequence: TGTGCCAGCCGAGCAGGGGCCCACAATGAGCAGTTCTTC. This translates into CASRAGAHNEQFF.

The chain carries TRBV11-2 and TRBJ2-7, with D tentatively TRBD2 (6 bases). This CDR3 contains 13 residues. Germline loops: CDR1 SGHAT, CDR2 FQNNGV. V lost 1 base, J lost 4 bases, and 8 bases lay in between. The CDR3 DNA sequence: TGTGCCAGCAGCTTAGTACGGGGGTACGAGCAGTACTTC. Encoded protein: CASSLVRGYEQYF.

The chain carries TRBV11-2 and TRBJ2-4; TRBD1 matches at 8 bases. V lost 8 bases to trimming and J lost 4 bases; unmatched junction nucleotides: 4. The CDR3 is made up of 13 amino acids. Germline assignment: CDR1 SGHAT and CDR2 FQNNGV. The CDR3 spells CASGRDRKNIQYF. For the CDR3, the DNA is TGTGCCAGCGGCCGGGACAGGAAAAACATTCAGTACTTC.

The chain joins TRBV30 to TRBJ1-3, with D maybe TRBD1 (5 bases). This CDR3 has 15 residues. In germline, CDR1 is GTSNPN, CDR2 SVGIG (reference sequence). The V gene lost 0 bases and the J gene lost 2 bases, with 11 bases spanning the gap. CDR3 loop: CAWSVRGSPGNTIYF. Here the CDR3 DNA reads TGTGCCTGGAGTGTTAGGGGTTCACCTGGAAACACCATATATTTT. The variable domain in full, with the rest retrieved from reference TRBV30 and TRBJ1-3, is SQTIHQWPATLVQPVGSPLSLECTVEGTSNPNLYWYRQAAGRGLQLLFYSVGIGQISSEVPQNLSASRPQDRQFILSSKKLLLSDSGFYLCAWSVRGSPGNTIYFGEGSWLTVV.

CDR3 DNA sequence: TGCGCCAGCACAAGAGCGAGTAGCACAGATACGCAGTATTTT. Its protein is CASTRASSTDTQYF. This sequence joins TRBV5-1 and TRBJ2-3; D is uncertain. Germline-derived CDR1 and CDR2 are SGHRS and YFSETQ. Trimming pared 6 bases from V and 0 bases from J, leaving 11 bases between. CDR3 length: 14 residues.

This chain joins TRBV15 and TRBJ1-4, with TRBD1 as a possible D gene (6 bases). Germline V gene lookup returns CDR1 LNHNV and CDR2 YYDKDF (reference sequence). The CDR3 runs to 15 residues. Trimming shortened V by 1 base and J by 2 bases, and 8 bases separated the two germline ends. The CDR3 coding sequence is TGTGCCACCAGCAGAGTAAGGGGGACTAATGAAAAACTGTTTTTT. Its protein product is CATSRVRGTNEKLFF. Full variable domain (rest looked up from reference TRBV15 and TRBJ1-4): DAMVIQNPRYQVTQFGKPVTLSCSQTLNHNVMYWYQQKSSQAPKLLFHYYDKDFNNEADTPDNFQSRRPNTSFCFLDIRSPGLGDTAMYLCATSRVRGTNEKLFFGSGTQLSVL.

To note about this clone: Germline and junction disagree at one end, which may indicate a read error. V gene TRBV28 combines with J gene TRBJ2-7, with a weak D call TRBD1 (6 bases). The CDR3 contains 15 residues. In germline, CDR1 is MDHEN, CDR2 SYDVKM. CDR3 sequence reads: CASRLSGTPSYEQYF. DNA for the CDR3: TGTGCCAGCCGTTTATCCGGGACACCTTCATACGAGCAGTACTTC.

The chain joins TRBV7-6 to TRBJ2-5; 7 bases line up with TRBD2. The CDR3 has 13 residues. CDR1 and CDR2 (germline): SGHVS, FNYEAQ. J was trimmed by 5 bases and V by 5 bases; bases with no gene match: 5. The CDR3 DNA reads as TGTGCCAGCAGCCGGGGGGAGGAGGAGACCCAGTACTTC. Amino acids: CASSRGEEETQYF.

The J gene is TRBJ2-5, the V gene TRBV19; a weak D match, TRBD2 (7 bases). The CDR3 is 12 residues long. CDR1 is LNHDA, CDR2 SQIVND, per germline (reference sequence). V lost 7 bases, J lost 5 bases, and 11 bases lay in between. CDR3 nucleotide sequence: TGTGCCAGTACCAGGGGAGGGGAGACCCAGTACTTC. This translates into CASTRGGETQYF.

The gene calls are TRBV5-1 and TRBJ1-4; 10 bases align to TRBD1. V trimming: 7 bases; J trimming: 5 bases; junction bases outside the gene matches: 8. Germline loops: CDR1 SGHRS, CDR2 YFSETQ. There are 15 residues in the CDR3. The CDR3 nucleotides are TGCGCCAGCGGGCGGACAGGGGGGGAGAATGAAAAACTGTTTTTT. The encoded protein is CASGRTGGENEKLFF. The variable domain in full, with the rest retrieved from reference TRBV5-1 and TRBJ1-4, is KAGVTQTPRYLIKTRGQQVTLSCSPISGHRSVSWYQQTPGQGLQFLFEYFSETQRNKGNFPGRFSGRQFSNSRSEMNVSTLELGDSALYLCASGRTGGENEKLFFGSGTQLSVL.